The source of this TCR beta chain is a study of cytomegalovirus exposure and HLA in healthy donors (dated by TCRdb to about 2017). The study in broad terms: The 500 to 800 repertoires of the first cohort and the 110 or so validation repertoires were produced on the same platform, according to a later analysis. The study was designed to test whether signatures of past pathogen exposure could be identified by cataloging public T cell receptors. In addition to the first cohort of approximately 650 subjects, a separate validation cohort of 120 different subjects was used. To predict cytomegalovirus infection status, the study combined high-throughput TCR immunosequencing, statistical association of individual TCRs with disease status, and machine learning. Results the study describes overall, beyond this receptor: The authors suggested that the approach could potentially be generalized to other disease states and immunological phenotypes. A later analysis lacked HLA typing for the validation cohort, so it scored co-occurrence in that cohort across all 120 or so repertoires. The study listed 150 to 200 TCR beta chains as associated with cytomegalovirus. Cytomegalovirus status was reported to be diagnosed by the classifier with high specificity and sensitivity in both the original and validation cohorts. While some public TCRs were present in many individuals, most TCR sequences turned up only very rarely across donors. In vitro tests confirmed that a few of the cytomegalovirus-associated TCR beta chains recognize cytomegalovirus antigens. Of the cluster scores, approximately 95% were above 0 in a later analysis, which found that TCRs clustered in the first cohort also tended to co-occur in the approximately 110 validation repertoires.

The donors belonged to the validation cohort of around 110 subjects, which was separate from the approximately 700-subject first cohort. Inclusive of the bounding cysteine and phenylalanine, the CDR3 is 14 residues long. CDR3 DNA is the only sequence kept; it has 42 bases, read in frame from the first base. CDR1 SNHLY and CDR2 FYNNEI were looked up in the germline V gene. V is trimmed back by 7 bases and J by 2 bases, and the junction contains 4 bases that no gene match accounts for. Library creation used the immunoSEQ multiplex PCR assay. The paper's data handling went like this. To diagnose cytomegalovirus status from the catalog of TCR beta chain sequences, a statistical classification framework was built. In TCRdb, the immuneACCESS table is reduced to in-frame sequences with V and J assigned. These tables do not hold every clone; where another copy was compared, an unresolved V gene accounts for under half, and the others remain unexplained. That table furnishes V, J and clone size, whereas the DNA furnished D and trimming. In all, the sample holds about 220,000 clones, and about nine tenths of those were seen once. The ten most abundant clones make up about 1% of the sample.

The count of this clone is one. The antigen it binds to is not known. No much larger clone is present one base from it, and per-base qualities are unavailable. This TCR derives from a woman aged 18-30 years in good health and CMV-seronegative. Sequenced material: PBMCs. The chain couples TRBV2 to TRBJ2-2; 7 bases in between match TRBD2. The CDR3 loop reads CASTGTTNTGELFF. Read as DNA, the sequence is TGTGCCAGCACGGGGACTACTAACACCGGGGAGCTGTTTTTT.